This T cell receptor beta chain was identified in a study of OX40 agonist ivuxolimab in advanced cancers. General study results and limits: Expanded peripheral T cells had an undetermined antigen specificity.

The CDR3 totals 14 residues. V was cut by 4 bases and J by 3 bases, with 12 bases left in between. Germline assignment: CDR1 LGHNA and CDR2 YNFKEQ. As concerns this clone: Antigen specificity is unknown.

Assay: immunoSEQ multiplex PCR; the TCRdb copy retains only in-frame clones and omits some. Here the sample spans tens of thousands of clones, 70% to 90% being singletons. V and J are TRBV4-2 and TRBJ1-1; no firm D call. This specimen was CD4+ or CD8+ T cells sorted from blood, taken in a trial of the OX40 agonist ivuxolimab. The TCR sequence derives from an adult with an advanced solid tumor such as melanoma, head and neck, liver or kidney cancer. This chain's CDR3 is CASSLNPGDTEAFF. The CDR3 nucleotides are TGTGCCAGCAGCCTAAACCCTGGGGACACTGAAGCTTTCTTT.